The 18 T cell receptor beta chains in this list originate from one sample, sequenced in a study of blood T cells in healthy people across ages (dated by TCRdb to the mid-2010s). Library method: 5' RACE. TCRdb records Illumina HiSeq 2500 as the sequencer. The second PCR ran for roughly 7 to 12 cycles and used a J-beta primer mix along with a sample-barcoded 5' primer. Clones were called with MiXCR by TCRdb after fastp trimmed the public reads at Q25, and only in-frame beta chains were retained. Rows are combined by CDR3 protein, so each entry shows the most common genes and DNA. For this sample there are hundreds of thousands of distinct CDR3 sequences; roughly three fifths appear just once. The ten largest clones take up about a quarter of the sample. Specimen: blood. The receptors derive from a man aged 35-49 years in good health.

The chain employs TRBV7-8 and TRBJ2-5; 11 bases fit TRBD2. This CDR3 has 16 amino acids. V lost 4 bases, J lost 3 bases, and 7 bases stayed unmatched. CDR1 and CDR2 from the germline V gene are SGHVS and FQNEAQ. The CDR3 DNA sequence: TGTGCCAGCAGCTCACGACTAGCGGGGCTAGAAGAGACCCAGTACTTC. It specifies CASSSRLAGLEETQYF. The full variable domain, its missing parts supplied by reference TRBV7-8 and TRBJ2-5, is GAGVSQSPRYKVAKRGQDVALRCDPISGHVSLFWYQQALGQGPEFLTYFQNEAQLDKSGLPSDRFFAERPEGSVSTLKIQRTQQEDSAVYLCASSSRLAGLEETQYFGPGTRLLVL.

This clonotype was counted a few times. As DNA, the CDR3 is TGTGCCAGCAGCAGGGCGACTGGTAATACGCAGTATTTT. Its translation: CASSRATGNTQYF. The chain recombines TRBV12-3 or TRBV12-4 with TRBJ2-3; D is perhaps TRBD1 (5 bases). V shed 6 bases and J shed 7 bases, with 14 bases lying between them. The length of the CDR3 is 13 residues.

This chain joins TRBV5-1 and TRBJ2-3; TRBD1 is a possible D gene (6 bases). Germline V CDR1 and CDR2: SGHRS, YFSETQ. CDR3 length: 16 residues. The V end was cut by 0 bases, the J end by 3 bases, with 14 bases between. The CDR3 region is CASSLAGDRWTDTQYF. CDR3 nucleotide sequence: TGCGCCAGCAGCTTGGCCGGTGACAGGTGGACAGATACGCAGTATTTT.

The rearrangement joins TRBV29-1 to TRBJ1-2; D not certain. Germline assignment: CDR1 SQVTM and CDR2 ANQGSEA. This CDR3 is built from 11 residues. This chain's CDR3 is CRDRKPYGYTF. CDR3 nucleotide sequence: TGCAGAGATAGGAAACCCTATGGCTACACCTTC.

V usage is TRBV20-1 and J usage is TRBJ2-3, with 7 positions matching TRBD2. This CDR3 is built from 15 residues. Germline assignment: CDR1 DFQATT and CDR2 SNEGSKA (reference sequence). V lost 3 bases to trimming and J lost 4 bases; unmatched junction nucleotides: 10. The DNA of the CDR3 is TGCAGTGCTAGCCCCATAGCGGGTGTATCAGATACGCAGTATTTT. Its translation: CSASPIAGVSDTQYF.

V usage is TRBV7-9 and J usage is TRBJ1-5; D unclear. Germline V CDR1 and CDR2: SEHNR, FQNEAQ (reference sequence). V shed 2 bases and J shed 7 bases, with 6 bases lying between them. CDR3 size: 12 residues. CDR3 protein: CASSLKEQPQHF. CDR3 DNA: TGTGCCAGCAGCTTAAAGGAACAGCCCCAGCATTTT. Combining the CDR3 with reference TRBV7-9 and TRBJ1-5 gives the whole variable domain DTGVSQNPRHKITKRGQNVTFRCDPISEHNRLYWYRQTLGQGPEFLTYFQNEAQLEKSRLLSDRFSAERPKGSFSTLEIQRTEQGDSAMYLCASSLKEQPQHFGDGTRLSIL.

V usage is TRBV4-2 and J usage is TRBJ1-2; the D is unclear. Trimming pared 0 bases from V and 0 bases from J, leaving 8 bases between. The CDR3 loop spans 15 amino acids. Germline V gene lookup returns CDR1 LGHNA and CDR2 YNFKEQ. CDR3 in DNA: TGTGCCAGCAGCCAAGATAGGAGCGCTAACTATGGCTACACCTTC. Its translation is CASSQDRSANYGYTF.

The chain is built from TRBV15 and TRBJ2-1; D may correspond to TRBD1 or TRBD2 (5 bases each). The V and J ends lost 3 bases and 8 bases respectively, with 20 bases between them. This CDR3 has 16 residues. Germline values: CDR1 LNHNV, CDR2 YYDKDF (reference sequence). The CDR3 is CATSSGWGGSSDEQFF. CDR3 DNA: TGTGCCACCAGCAGTGGCTGGGGCGGGTCCAGCGATGAGCAGTTCTTC.

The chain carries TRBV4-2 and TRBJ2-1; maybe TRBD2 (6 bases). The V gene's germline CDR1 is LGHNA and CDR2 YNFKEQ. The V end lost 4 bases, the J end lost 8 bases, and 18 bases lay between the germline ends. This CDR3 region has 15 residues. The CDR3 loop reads CASSLRDSFIDEQFF. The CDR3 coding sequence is TGTGCCAGCAGCCTCCGGGACTCTTTTATTGATGAGCAGTTCTTC.

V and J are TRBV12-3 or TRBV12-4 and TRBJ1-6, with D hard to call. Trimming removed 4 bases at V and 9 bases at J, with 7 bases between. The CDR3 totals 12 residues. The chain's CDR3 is CASSSDPSPLHF. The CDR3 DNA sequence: TGTGCCAGCAGTTCTGACCCTTCACCCCTCCACTTT.

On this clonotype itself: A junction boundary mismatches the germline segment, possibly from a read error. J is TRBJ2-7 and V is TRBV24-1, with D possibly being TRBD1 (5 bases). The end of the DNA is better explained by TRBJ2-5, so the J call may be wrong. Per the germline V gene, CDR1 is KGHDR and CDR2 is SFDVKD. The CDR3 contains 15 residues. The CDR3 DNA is TGTGCCACCAGTGGTTTGGGGCAGAACAAAGAGACCCAGTACTTC. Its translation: CATSGLGQNKETQYF.

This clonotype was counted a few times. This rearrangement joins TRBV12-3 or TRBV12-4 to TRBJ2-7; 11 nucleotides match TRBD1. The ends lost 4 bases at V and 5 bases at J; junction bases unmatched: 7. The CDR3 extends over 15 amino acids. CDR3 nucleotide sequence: TGTGCCAGCAGTTATACCGGGACAGGGGGTGACGAGCAGTACTTC. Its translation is CASSYTGTGGDEQYF.

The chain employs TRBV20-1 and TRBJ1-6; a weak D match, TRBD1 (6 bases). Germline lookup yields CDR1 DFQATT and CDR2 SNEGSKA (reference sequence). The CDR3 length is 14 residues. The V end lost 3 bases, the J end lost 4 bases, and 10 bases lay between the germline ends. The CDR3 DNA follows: TGCAGTGCTAGTTTGACAGGATATAATTCACCCCTCCACTTT. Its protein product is CSASLTGYNSPLHF.

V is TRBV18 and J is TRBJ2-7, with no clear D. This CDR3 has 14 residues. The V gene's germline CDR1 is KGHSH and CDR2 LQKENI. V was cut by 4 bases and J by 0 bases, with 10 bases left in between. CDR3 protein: CASSRAPNSYEQYF. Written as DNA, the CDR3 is TGTGCCAGCTCACGGGCACCCAACTCCTACGAGCAGTACTTC.

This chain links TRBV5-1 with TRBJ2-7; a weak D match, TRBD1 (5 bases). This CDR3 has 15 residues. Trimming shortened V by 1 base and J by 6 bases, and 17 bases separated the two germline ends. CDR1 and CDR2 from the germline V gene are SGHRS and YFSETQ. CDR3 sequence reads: CASSLTGDSTVEQYF. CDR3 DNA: TGCGCCAGCAGCTTGACAGGTGACTCGACTGTCGAGCAGTACTTC.

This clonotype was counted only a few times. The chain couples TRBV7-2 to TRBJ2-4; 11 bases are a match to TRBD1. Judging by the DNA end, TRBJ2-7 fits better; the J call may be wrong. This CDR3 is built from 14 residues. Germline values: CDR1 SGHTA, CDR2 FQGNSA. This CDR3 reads CATRPGDRGYEQYF. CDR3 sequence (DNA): TGTGCCACCAGACCCGGGGACAGGGGGTACGAGCAGTACTTC.

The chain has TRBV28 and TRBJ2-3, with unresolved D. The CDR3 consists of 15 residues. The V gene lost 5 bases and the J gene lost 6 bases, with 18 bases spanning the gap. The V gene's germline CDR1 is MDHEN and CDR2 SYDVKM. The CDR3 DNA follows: TGTGCCAGCAGTATGCTCCCCGAATCGGCGGATACGCAGTATTTT. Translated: CASSMLPESADTQYF.

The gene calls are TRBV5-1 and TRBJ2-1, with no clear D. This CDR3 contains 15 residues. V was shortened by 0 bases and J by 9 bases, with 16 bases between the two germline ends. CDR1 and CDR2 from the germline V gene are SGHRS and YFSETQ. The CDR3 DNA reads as TGCGCCAGCAGCTTGGCCCAAGTGAGGACGGGTGAGCAGTTCTTC. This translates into CASSLAQVRTGEQFF.